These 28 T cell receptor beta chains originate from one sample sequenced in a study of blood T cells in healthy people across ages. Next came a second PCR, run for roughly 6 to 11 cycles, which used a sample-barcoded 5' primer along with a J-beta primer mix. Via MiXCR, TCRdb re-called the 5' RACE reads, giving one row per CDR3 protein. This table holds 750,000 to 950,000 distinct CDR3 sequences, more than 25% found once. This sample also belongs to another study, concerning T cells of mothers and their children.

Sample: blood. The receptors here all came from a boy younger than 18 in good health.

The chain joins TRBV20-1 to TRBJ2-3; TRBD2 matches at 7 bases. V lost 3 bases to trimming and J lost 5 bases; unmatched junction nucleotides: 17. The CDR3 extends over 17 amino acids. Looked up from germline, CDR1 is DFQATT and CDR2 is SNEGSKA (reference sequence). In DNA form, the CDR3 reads TGCAGTGCTAGCCCCAGTCTTGGCGGGAGTCACCGAGATACGCAGTATTTT. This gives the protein CSASPSLGGSHRDTQYF.

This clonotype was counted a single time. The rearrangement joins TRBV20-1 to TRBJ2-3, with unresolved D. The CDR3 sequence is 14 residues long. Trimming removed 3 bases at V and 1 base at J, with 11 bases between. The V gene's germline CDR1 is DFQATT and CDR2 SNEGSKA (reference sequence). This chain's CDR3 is CSASDTEGTDTQYF. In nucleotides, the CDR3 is TGCAGTGCTAGCGACACCGAGGGCACAGATACGCAGTATTTT.

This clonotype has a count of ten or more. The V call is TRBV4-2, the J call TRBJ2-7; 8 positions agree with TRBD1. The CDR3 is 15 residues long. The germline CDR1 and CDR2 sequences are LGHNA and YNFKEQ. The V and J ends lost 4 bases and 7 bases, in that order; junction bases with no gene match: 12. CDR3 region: CASSRTGQEAGEQYF. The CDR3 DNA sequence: TGTGCCAGCAGCCGAACGGGACAGGAGGCAGGGGAGCAGTACTTC.

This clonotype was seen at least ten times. CDR3 DNA: TGCGCCAGCAGCTCGACCCCTTCGGACTATGGCTACACCTTC. Residues: CASSSTPSDYGYTF. J is TRBJ1-2 and V is TRBV5-1; D call uncertain. The CDR3 runs to 14 residues. V dropped 3 bases and J dropped 3 bases, with 12 bases sitting between them. Looked up from germline, CDR1 is SGHRS and CDR2 is YFSETQ.

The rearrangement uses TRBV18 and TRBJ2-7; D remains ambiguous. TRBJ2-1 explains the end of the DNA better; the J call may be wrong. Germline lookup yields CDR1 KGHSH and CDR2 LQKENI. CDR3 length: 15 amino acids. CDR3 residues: CASSRGGDSNNEQFF. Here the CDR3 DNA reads TGTGCCAGCTCCCGCGGTGGCGACTCAAACAATGAGCAGTTCTTC.

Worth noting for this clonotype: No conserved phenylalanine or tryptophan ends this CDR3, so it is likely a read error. CDR3 nucleotide sequence: TGTGCCAGCAGCTCCGCCGACAGAACCCAAGAGACCCAGTACCTC. Protein product: CASSSADRTQETQYL. V and J are TRBV5-7 and TRBJ2-5, with D perhaps matching TRBD1 (5 bases). TRBV5-7 is classed as an ORF, of uncertain function. The CDR3 covers 15 residues. The V gene lost 3 bases and the J gene lost 1 base, with 13 bases spanning the gap.

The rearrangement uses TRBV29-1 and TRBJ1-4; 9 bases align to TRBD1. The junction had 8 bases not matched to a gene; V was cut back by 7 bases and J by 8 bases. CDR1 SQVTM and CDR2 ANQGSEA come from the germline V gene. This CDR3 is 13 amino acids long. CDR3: CSAPQGAGEKLFF. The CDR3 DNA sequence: TGCAGCGCCCCACAGGGGGCTGGGGAAAAACTGTTTTTT.

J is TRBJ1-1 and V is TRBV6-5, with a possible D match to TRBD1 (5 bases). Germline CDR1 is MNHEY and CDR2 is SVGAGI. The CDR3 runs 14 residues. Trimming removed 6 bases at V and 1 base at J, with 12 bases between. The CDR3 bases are TGTGCCAGCAGGCGCGGGGGGTCGAACACTGAAGCTTTCTTT. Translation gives CASRRGGSNTEAFF.

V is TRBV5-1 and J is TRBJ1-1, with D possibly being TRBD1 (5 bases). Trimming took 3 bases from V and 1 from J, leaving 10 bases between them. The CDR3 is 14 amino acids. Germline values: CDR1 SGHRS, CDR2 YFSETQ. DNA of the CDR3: TGCGCCAGCAGCTCCCGAAGGGGGAACACTGAAGCTTTCTTT. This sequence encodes CASSSRRGNTEAFF.

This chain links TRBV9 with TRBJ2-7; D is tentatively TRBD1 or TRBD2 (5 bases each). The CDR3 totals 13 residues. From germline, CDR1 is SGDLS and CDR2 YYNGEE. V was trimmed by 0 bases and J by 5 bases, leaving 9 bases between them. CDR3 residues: CASSVAGLDEQYF. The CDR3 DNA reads TGTGCCAGCAGCGTAGCGGGGCTTGACGAGCAGTACTTC.

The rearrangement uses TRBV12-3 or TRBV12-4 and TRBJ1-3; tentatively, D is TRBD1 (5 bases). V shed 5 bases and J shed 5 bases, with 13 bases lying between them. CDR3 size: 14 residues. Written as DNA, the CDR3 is TGTGCCAGCAGTCCTGACAGCCGTCGAAACACCATATATTTT. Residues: CASSPDSRRNTIYF.

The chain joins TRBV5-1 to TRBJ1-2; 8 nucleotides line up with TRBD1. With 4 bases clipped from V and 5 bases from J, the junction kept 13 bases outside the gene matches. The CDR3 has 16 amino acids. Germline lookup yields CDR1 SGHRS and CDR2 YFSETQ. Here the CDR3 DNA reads TGCGCCAGCAGCCACAGACAGGGGCCACACCAATATGGCTACACCTTC. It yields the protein CASSHRQGPHQYGYTF.

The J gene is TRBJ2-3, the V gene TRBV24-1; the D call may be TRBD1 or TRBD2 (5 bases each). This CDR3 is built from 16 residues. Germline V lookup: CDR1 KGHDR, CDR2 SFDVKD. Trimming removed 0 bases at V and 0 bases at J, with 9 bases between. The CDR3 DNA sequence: TGTGCCACCAGTGATTTGGGGGGACCCAGCACAGATACGCAGTATTTT. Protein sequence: CATSDLGGPSTDTQYF.

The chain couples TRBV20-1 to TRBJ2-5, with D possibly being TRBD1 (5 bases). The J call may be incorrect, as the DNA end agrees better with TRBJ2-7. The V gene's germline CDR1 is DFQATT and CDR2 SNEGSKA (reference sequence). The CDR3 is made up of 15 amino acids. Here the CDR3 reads CSARDRGFSSYEQYF. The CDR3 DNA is TGCAGTGCTAGAGATAGGGGTTTTAGCTCCTACGAGCAGTACTTC.

CDR3 region: CASSFIYRGPNTEAFF. The CDR3 DNA is TGTGCCAGCAGTTTTATCTACAGGGGGCCGAACACTGAAGCTTTCTTT. The gene calls are TRBV11-2 and TRBJ1-1; 9 bases align to TRBD1. This CDR3 region has 16 residues. The germline V gene has CDR1 SGHAT and CDR2 FQNNGV. V lost 6 bases, J lost 1 base, and 9 bases stayed unmatched.

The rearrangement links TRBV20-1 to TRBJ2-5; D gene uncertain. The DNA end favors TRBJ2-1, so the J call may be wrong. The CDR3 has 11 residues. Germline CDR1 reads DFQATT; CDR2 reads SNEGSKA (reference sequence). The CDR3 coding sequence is TGCAGTGCTAGCGGTGGATCCGAGCAGTTCTTC. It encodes CSASGGSEQFF.

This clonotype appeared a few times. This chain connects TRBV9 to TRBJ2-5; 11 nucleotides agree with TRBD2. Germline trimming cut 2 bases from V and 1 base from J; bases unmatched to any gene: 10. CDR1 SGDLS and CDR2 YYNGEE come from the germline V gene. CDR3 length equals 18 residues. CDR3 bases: TGTGCCAGCAGCGTTCGGGCTAGCGGGGGGCGATTCCAAGAGACCCAGTACTTC. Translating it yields CASSVRASGGRFQETQYF.

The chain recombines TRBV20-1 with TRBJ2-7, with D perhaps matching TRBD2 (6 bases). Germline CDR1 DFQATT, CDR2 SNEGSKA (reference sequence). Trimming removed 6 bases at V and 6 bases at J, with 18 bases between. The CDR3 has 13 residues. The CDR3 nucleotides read TGCAGTGCGCCGGTCCCGGGGGTCCCCGAGCAGTACTTC. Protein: CSAPVPGVPEQYF.

The CDR3, as DNA: TGCGCCAGCAGTCGGGACAGTGACCTTTTAGCCAAAAACATTCAGTACTTC. Protein: CASSRDSDLLAKNIQYF. The rearrangement joins TRBV4-1 to TRBJ2-4; 7 bases are shared with TRBD1. V lost 6 bases, J lost 0 bases, and 11 bases stayed unmatched. The CDR3 is 17 amino acids. Per the germline V gene, CDR1 is MGHRA and CDR2 is YSYEKL.

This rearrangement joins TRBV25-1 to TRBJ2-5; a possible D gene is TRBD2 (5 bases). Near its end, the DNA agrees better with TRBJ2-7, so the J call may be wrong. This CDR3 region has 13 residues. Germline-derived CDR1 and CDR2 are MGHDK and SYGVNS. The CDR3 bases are TGTGCCAGCAGTGAATATACCGGGGACGAGCAGTACTTC. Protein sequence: CASSEYTGDEQYF.

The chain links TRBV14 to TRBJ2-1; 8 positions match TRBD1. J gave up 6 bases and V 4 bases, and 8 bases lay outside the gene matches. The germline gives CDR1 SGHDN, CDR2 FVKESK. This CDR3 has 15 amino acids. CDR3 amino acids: CASSPAGGEVNEQFF. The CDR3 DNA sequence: TGTGCCAGCAGCCCCGCAGGGGGCGAAGTCAATGAGCAGTTCTTC.

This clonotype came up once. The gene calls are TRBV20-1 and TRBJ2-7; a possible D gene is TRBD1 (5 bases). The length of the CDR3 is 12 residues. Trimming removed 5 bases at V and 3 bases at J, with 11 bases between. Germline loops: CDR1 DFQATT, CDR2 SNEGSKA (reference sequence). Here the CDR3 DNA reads TGCAGTGCTCCGACAGTGCGCTACGAGCAGTACTTC. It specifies CSAPTVRYEQYF.

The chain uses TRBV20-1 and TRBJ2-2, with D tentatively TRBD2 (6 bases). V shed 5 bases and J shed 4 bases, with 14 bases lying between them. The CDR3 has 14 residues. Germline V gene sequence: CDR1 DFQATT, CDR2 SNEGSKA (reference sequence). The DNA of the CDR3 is TGCAGTGCTCTCTCGACTAGGATCACCGGGGAGCTGTTTTTT. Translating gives CSALSTRITGELFF.

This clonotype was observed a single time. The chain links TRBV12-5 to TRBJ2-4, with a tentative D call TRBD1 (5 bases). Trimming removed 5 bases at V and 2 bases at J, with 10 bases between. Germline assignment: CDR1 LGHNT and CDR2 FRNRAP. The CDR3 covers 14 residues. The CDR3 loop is CASGPGPTKNIQYF. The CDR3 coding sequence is TGTGCTAGTGGTCCAGGGCCAACCAAAAACATTCAGTACTTC.

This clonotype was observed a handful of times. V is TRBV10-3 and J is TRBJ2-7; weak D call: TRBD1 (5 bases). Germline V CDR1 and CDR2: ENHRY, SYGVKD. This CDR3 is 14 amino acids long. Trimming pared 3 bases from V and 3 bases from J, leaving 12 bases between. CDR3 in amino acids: CAISEGGALYEQYF. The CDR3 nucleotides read TGTGCCATCAGTGAAGGTGGGGCCCTCTACGAGCAGTACTTC.

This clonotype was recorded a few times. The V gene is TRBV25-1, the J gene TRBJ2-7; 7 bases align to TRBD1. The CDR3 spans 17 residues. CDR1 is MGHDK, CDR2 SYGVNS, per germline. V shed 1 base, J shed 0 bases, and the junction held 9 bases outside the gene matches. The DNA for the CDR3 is TGTGCCAGCAGTGAATCGTGGGACAGCTTGAGCTCCTACGAGCAGTACTTC. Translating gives CASSESWDSLSSYEQYF.

CDR3 coding DNA: TGCAGTGTTACCGAGACGGACACCGGGGAGCTGTTTTTT. Protein product: CSVTETDTGELFF. The chain recombines TRBV20-1 with TRBJ2-2; unclear D gene. The CDR3 has 13 residues. V was pared by 7 bases and J by 3 bases, with 12 bases between. In germline, CDR1 is DFQATT, CDR2 SNEGSKA (reference sequence).

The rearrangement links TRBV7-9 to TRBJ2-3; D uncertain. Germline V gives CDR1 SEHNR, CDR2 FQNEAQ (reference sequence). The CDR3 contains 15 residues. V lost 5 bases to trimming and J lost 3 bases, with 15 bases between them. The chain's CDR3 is CASSSKSWVTDTQYF. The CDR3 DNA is TGTGCCAGCAGCAGTAAGAGCTGGGTTACAGATACGCAGTATTTT.